Following are 24 T cell receptor beta chains from one sample sequenced in a study of vaccination and CD4 T cells after COVID-19 (dated 2022 in TCRdb). The library was obtained by PCR. This sample was sequenced with an Illumina iSeq 100. DNA from cultured CD4+ T cells underwent TCR sequencing with the Oncomine TCR Beta short-read assay at the Johns Hopkins FTIC core. The QIAamp micro DNA kit was used to extract genomic DNA from the cultured CD4+ T cells. TCRdb redid the processing of the public reads, applying fastp at Q25 and MiXCR, and retained in-frame beta chains. CDR3 protein duplicates are merged, each entry listing the most common genes and DNA. This sample gives roughly 9,800 distinct CDR3 sequences in total; nearly 35% of them show up just once. The ten largest clones represent 15% of the sample. This specimen's treatment or condition label, interpreted: roughly ten-day PBMC culture with coronavirus spike peptide pools or control peptides (ViraFEST assay). CD4+ T cells from unexposed donors were collected before the COVID-19 pandemic (2011-2018).

No antigens are known for them. The sequenced sample consisted of CD4+ T cells from blood, cultured in vitro. These receptor sequences come from a human donor in good health.

This chain links TRBV28 with TRBJ2-1; tentatively, D is TRBD1 (6 bases). The germline V and J ends were trimmed by 7 bases and 3 bases, with 16 bases remaining between them. This CDR3 region has 15 residues. The germline V gene has CDR1 MDHEN and CDR2 SYDVKM. The CDR3 reads CASTQLGADYNEQFF. DNA for the CDR3: TGTGCCAGCACCCAGTTGGGGGCGGACTACAATGAGCAGTTCTTC. The whole variable domain, filled in from reference TRBV28 and TRBJ2-1, reads DVKVTQSSRYLVKRTGEKVFLECVQDMDHENMFWYRQDPGLGLRLIYFSYDVKMKEKGDIPEGYSVSREKKERFSLILESASTNQTSMYLCASTQLGADYNEQFFGPGTRLTVL.

This clonotype came up a few times. V gene TRBV11-2 combines with J gene TRBJ2-1; D may be TRBD2 (5 bases). Germline lookup yields CDR1 SGHAT and CDR2 FQNNGV. CDR3 size: 15 residues. V lost 0 bases and J 1 base, leaving 7 bases between the germline ends. CDR3 residues: CASSLDRGSYNEQFF. CDR3 nucleotides: TGTGCCAGCAGCTTAGATCGAGGGTCCTACAATGAGCAGTTCTTC.

J is TRBJ1-5 and V is TRBV28; a possible D gene is TRBD1 (6 bases). Germline assignment: CDR1 MDHEN and CDR2 SYDVKM. This CDR3 contains 15 residues. V was cut by 7 bases and J by 2 bases, with 15 bases left in between. The CDR3 DNA reads TGTGCCAGCAATGAACAGGGTGCCGGCAATCAGCCCCAGCATTTT. Amino acid sequence: CASNEQGAGNQPQHF.

V is TRBV12-3 or TRBV12-4 and J is TRBJ2-1; the D is unclear. V shed 5 bases and J shed 3 bases, with 11 bases lying between them. The CDR3 runs to 14 residues. Written as DNA, the CDR3 is TGTGCCAGCAGTAGGCGGCAGGACTACAATGAGCAGTTCTTC. Its translation: CASSRRQDYNEQFF.

This clonotype was picked up one time. The J gene is TRBJ2-6, the V gene TRBV19; no reliable D call. Germline CDR1 LNHDA, CDR2 SQIVND (reference sequence). V was clipped by 5 bases and J by 4 bases, with 15 bases between them. CDR3 length: 16 amino acids. The CDR3 region has the DNA TGTGCCAGTAGTCCGTCCTTCCTTCGAGGGGCCAACGTCCTGACTTTC. It codes for CASSPSFLRGANVLTF.

This clonotype turned up a few times. This chain uses TRBV6-2 or TRBV6-3 with TRBJ2-1; D unclear. Trimming pared 2 bases from V and 10 bases from J, leaving 9 bases between. Germline V CDR1 and CDR2: MNHEY, SVGEGT. The CDR3 consists of 12 residues. CDR3 nucleotides: TGTGCCAGCAGTTACCCAGCTAGGGAGCAGTTCTTC. Translating it yields CASSYPAREQFF.

The chain joins TRBV7-9 to TRBJ2-7; possible D gene TRBD2, 6 bases. This CDR3 region has 12 residues. The V gene's germline CDR1 is SEHNR and CDR2 FQNEAQ (reference sequence). V lost 1 base, J lost 6 bases, and 7 bases lay in between. This CDR3 reads CASSLEGGEQYF. As DNA, the CDR3 is TGTGCCAGCAGCTTAGAGGGAGGCGAGCAGTACTTC.

This clonotype was observed a handful of times. The CDR3 is CATSDPKREAPPEQYF. For the CDR3, the DNA is TGTGCCACCAGTGATCCCAAGCGGGAGGCACCTCCCGAGCAGTACTTC. J is TRBJ2-7 and V is TRBV24-1; TRBD2 matches 9 bases. The CDR3 length is 16 residues. Germline V gene sequence: CDR1 KGHDR, CDR2 SFDVKD. V shed 3 bases, J shed 6 bases, and the junction held 11 bases outside the gene matches.

The chain combines TRBV12-3 or TRBV12-4 with TRBJ2-2; D unresolved. The ends were cut back, 3 bases at V and 3 bases at J, with 8 bases in the middle. The CDR3 contains 14 residues. DNA for the CDR3: TGTGCCAGCAGTTTCTCTCAGTACACCGGGGAGCTGTTTTTT. Residues: CASSFSQYTGELFF.

V gene TRBV18 combines with J gene TRBJ2-7; the D call may be TRBD1 or TRBD2 (5 bases each). The CDR3 has 15 amino acids. With 3 bases removed from V and 0 bases from J, the gap between germline ends came to 12 bases. Germline loops: CDR1 KGHSH, CDR2 LQKENI. The CDR3 sequence: CASSPLEGSSYEQYF. The CDR3, as DNA: TGTGCCAGCTCACCCCTCGAGGGGTCCTCCTACGAGCAGTACTTC.

This clonotype showed up just a few times. The J gene is TRBJ2-3, the V gene TRBV27; 14 bases map to TRBD2. The CDR3 loop spans 17 amino acids. V trimming: 7 bases; J trimming: 5 bases; junction bases outside the gene matches: 11. CDR1 is MNHEY and CDR2 is SMNVEV in the germline V gene (reference sequence). CDR3 DNA: TGTGCCAGCATCACTCCGGGACTAGCGGGAGCGGGAGATACGCAGTATTTT. Residues: CASITPGLAGAGDTQYF.

V and J are TRBV19 and TRBJ1-2, with D maybe TRBD1 (5 bases). CDR1 is LNHDA and CDR2 is SQIVND in the germline V gene (reference sequence). The CDR3 loop spans 15 amino acids. V was clipped by 3 bases and J by 4 bases, with 15 bases between them. CDR3 bases: TGTGCCAGTAGTATGGGGCATGACGGATCCTATGGCTACACCTTC. Its translation: CASSMGHDGSYGYTF.

This clonotype appeared a few times. This chain uses TRBV5-4 with TRBJ2-1; D perhaps matches TRBD2 (6 bases). Germline lookup yields CDR1 SGHNT and CDR2 YYREEE (reference sequence). The CDR3 has 13 amino acids. The V end lost 1 base, the J end lost 8 bases, and 10 bases lay between the germline ends. As DNA, the CDR3 is TGTGCCAGCAGCTTGTCTAGCGTCGATGAGCAGTTCTTC. Translated: CASSLSSVDEQFF.

V usage is TRBV27 and J usage is TRBJ2-2; a possible D gene is TRBD1 (5 bases). The CDR3 has 13 residues. V was clipped by 6 bases and J by 5 bases, with 10 bases between them. Germline lookup yields CDR1 MNHEY and CDR2 SMNVEV (reference sequence). CDR3: CASRVQGTGELFF. CDR3 DNA sequence: TGTGCCAGCAGGGTTCAGGGTACCGGGGAGCTGTTTTTT.

The chain couples TRBV6-1 to TRBJ2-5, with TRBD2 matching 7 bases. Germline V gene lookup returns CDR1 MNHNS and CDR2 SASEGT. Losses at the gene ends were 6 bases for V and 9 bases for J; bases not matched to a gene: 13. CDR3 length equals 14 residues. CDR3 sequence: CASSQGGLGASQYF. In nucleotides, the CDR3 is TGTGCCAGCAGCCAAGGAGGACTAGGGGCGTCCCAGTACTTC.

This clonotype was counted between two and nine times. The gene calls are TRBV4-3 and TRBJ2-3; TRBD2 agrees at 9 bases. The germline V gene has CDR1 LGHNA and CDR2 YSLEER. V was clipped by 0 bases and J by 0 bases; unmatched bases: 7. The CDR3 sequence is 18 residues long. CDR3 region: CASSQDGLAGISTDTQYF. DNA for the CDR3: TGCGCCAGCAGCCAAGATGGGCTAGCGGGGATTAGCACAGATACGCAGTATTTT.

This chain connects TRBV7-9 to TRBJ1-5; TRBD1 is a possible D gene (5 bases). Trimming left V 3 bases short and J 1 base short, with 10 bases between. Germline CDR1 reads SEHNR; CDR2 reads FQNEAQ (reference sequence). The CDR3 spans 15 residues. CDR3 sequence (DNA): TGTGCCAGCAGCTTGGGTTCAGGGAGCAATCAGCCCCAGCATTTT. As protein: CASSLGSGSNQPQHF.

Comments on this clonotype: A junction end diverges from the germline sequence, so it may reflect a read error. The rearrangement joins TRBV20-1 to TRBJ2-1, with TRBD2 as a possible D gene (5 bases). The CDR3 sequence is 10 residues long. Germline CDR1 DFQATT, CDR2 SNEGSKA (reference sequence). The DNA of the CDR3 is TGCAGTACTAGTCGCAATGAGCAGTTCTTC. As protein: CSTSRNEQFF.

This sequence joins TRBV28 and TRBJ2-7; D might be TRBD1 (6 bases). The CDR3 length is 14 residues. Looked up from germline, CDR1 is MDHEN and CDR2 is SYDVKM. V was trimmed by 7 bases and J by 2 bases, leaving 15 bases between them. For the CDR3, the DNA is TGTGCCAGCAACCTAGAGGGGGATACCTACGAGCAGTACTTC. Its protein is CASNLEGDTYEQYF.

This clonotype has a single count. DNA of the CDR3: TGTGCCAGCAGTCACAGCCTGGATACGCAGTATTTT. This codes for CASSHSLDTQYF. The chain links TRBV6-1 to TRBJ2-3; D is uncertain. The CDR3 sequence is 12 residues long. The V gene lost 5 bases and the J gene lost 6 bases, with 9 bases spanning the gap. The germline V gene encodes CDR1 MNHNS and CDR2 SASEGT.

V gene TRBV10-3 combines with J gene TRBJ2-2; D possibly corresponds to TRBD1 (6 bases). CDR3 length equals 13 residues. Trimming left V 6 bases short and J 2 bases short, with 7 bases between. Germline CDR1 is ENHRY and CDR2 is SYGVKD. The CDR3, as DNA: TGTGCCATCAGGGACAGAAACACCGGGGAGCTGTTTTTT. It encodes CAIRDRNTGELFF.

The rearrangement uses TRBV28 and TRBJ1-2; D is undetermined. Germline values: CDR1 MDHEN, CDR2 SYDVKM. The CDR3 runs to 15 residues. V lost 2 bases, J lost 2 bases, and 12 bases lay in between. The DNA for the CDR3 is TGTGCCAGCAGTTTAGTAGGCAGACGGAACTATGGCTACACCTTC. This codes for CASSLVGRRNYGYTF.

By its share, this clonotype is medium-sized (0.01 to 0.1%). The rearrangement joins TRBV6-4 to TRBJ2-6; possibly TRBD1 or TRBD2 for D (5 bases each). Germline V gene sequence: CDR1 MRHNA, CDR2 SNTAGT. The length of the CDR3 is 16 residues. Between the trimmed V and J ends, which lost 4 bases and 2 bases, there was a span of 12 bases. The CDR3 DNA sequence: TGTGCCAGCAGTGTTGGGGGTAGCGCTGGGGCCAACGTCCTGACTTTC. It codes for CASSVGGSAGANVLTF.

This clonotype was observed a handful of times. The V and J genes are TRBV20-1 and TRBJ2-1; 9 bases are a match to TRBD2. The CDR3 extends over 12 amino acids. Losses at the gene ends were 6 bases for V and 15 bases for J; bases not matched to a gene: 12. Germline V gene lookup returns CDR1 DFQATT and CDR2 SNEGSKA (reference sequence). The CDR3: CSAVEGGRDSFF. CDR3 DNA: TGCAGTGCCGTTGAAGGCGGGAGGGACTCGTTCTTC.